The 8 T cell receptor beta chains listed next were all sequenced from one sample in a study of blood T cell repertoires in COVID-19. Profiled with immunoSEQ multiplex PCR; TCRdb holds only in-frame clones, not every one. Of around 180,000 clones in the sample, roughly three quarters were seen once. Sample: peripheral blood. These receptors all come from a man in his 60s with active or convalescent COVID-19.

The rearrangement links TRBV6-5 to TRBJ2-3; possible D gene TRBD1, 5 bases. CDR1 is MNHEY and CDR2 is SVGAGI in the germline V gene. The CDR3 is made up of 11 amino acids. Trimming removed 9 bases from V and 6 bases from J, with 10 bases in between. The CDR3 bases are TGTGCCAGTGCCTCAGGGGATACGCAGTATTTT. Protein: CASASGDTQYF.

This clone occurred once. The chain combines TRBV5-4 with TRBJ2-5; D not resolved. Germline V gene lookup returns CDR1 SGHNT and CDR2 YYREEE (reference sequence). V was clipped by 4 bases and J by 2 bases, with 3 bases between them. The CDR3 is made up of 11 amino acids. In nucleotides, the CDR3 is TGTGCCAGCAGCCGGCAAGAGACCCAGTACTTC. It is translated as CASSRQETQYF.

This clone has more than one count but fewer than ten. The gene calls are TRBV6-2 or TRBV6-3 and TRBJ2-7; 11 bases line up with TRBD2. The CDR3 runs 15 residues. Trimming took 6 bases from V and 3 from J; bases not matched to a gene: 7. Germline values: CDR1 MNHEY, CDR2 SVGEGT. CDR3 sequence: CASRPLAGGGYEQYF. The CDR3 coding sequence is TGTGCCAGCAGACCTCTAGCGGGAGGAGGCTACGAGCAGTACTTC.

This chain connects TRBV4-3 to TRBJ2-1, with a weak D call TRBD1 (5 bases). The CDR3 sequence is 21 residues long. V was cut by 1 base and J by 0 bases, with 25 bases left in between. The germline V gene encodes CDR1 LGHNA and CDR2 YSLEER. CDR3 residues: CASSQGGKGQGYFSSYNEQFF. Here the CDR3 DNA reads TGCGCCAGCAGCCAAGGGGGTAAAGGGCAGGGCTACTTCAGCTCCTACAATGAGCAGTTCTTC.

V gene TRBV7-2 combines with J gene TRBJ1-2; a possible D gene is TRBD1 (6 bases). This CDR3 spans 15 amino acids. The ends were cut back, 0 bases at V and 6 bases at J, with 14 bases in the middle. Germline loops: CDR1 SGHTA, CDR2 FQGNSA. This CDR3 reads CASSLAAGGSDGYTF. In DNA, the CDR3 is TGTGCCAGCAGCTTAGCTGCTGGGGGCTCGGATGGCTACACCTTC.

The count of this clone is one. The gene calls are TRBV7-7 and TRBJ2-3; D call uncertain. CDR1 is SSHAT, CDR2 FNYEAQ, per germline (reference sequence). V lost 5 bases and J 2 bases, leaving 14 bases between the germline ends. This CDR3 region has 15 residues. The DNA for the CDR3 is TGTGCCAGCAGCCCTGGAGTAGGTGCCACAGATACGCAGTATTTT. Translating it yields CASSPGVGATDTQYF.

The rearrangement links TRBV7-2 to TRBJ2-7; 9 nucleotides match TRBD1. Losses at the gene ends were 4 bases for V and 6 bases for J; bases not matched to a gene: 16. There are 17 residues in the CDR3. CDR1 is SGHTA and CDR2 is FQGNSA in the germline V gene. The CDR3 DNA is TGTGCCAGCAGCTCGGACAGGGGCCGGCGGGGGACGGGCGAGCAGTACTTC. Amino acids: CASSSDRGRRGTGEQYF.

The rearrangement links TRBV7-3 to TRBJ2-3, with 12 bases lining up with TRBD2. Germline trimming cut 5 bases from V and 4 bases from J; bases unmatched to any gene: 10. This CDR3 is 17 amino acids long. CDR1 and CDR2 (germline): SGHTA, FQGTGA. The CDR3: CASSQTTGLAGSDTQYF. Written as DNA, the CDR3 is TGTGCCAGCAGCCAAACCACCGGACTAGCGGGATCAGATACGCAGTATTTT.